This TCR beta chain was recovered during a study of blood T cell repertoires in COVID-19 (TCRdb year 2020). As for the study more broadly: Samples from collaborators originated in the United States, Italy and Spain and spanned both the acute and convalescent phases of COVID-19. Deeply sampled blood TCRbeta repertoires from subjects exposed to, actively infected with, or recovered from COVID-19 were included in the dataset. The material from the prospective study consisted of cDNA or gDNA derived from T cells, B-cell-depleted T cells, or PBMCs. A de-identified subject ID, COVID-19 status, age in years and sex were almost always included in the sample metadata. HLA class I and class II types, where available, came from metadata supplied by the sample provider rather than from assay-based typing. The repertoires were released in a freely available public database meant as a resource for research on the immune response to SARS-CoV-2. Samples were obtained from the ongoing ImmuneRACE study (first 160 participants) and from some 1,200 subjects provided by 6 global collaborators.

Including the terminal cysteine and phenylalanine, the CDR3 comprises 15 residues. Here the CDR3 DNA is all that survives: 45 bases in frame from base 1. V is pruned by 4 bases and J by 4 bases, leaving 8 bases of the junction without a gene match. CDR1 and CDR2, looked up from the germline V gene, are SGHAT and FQNNGV. TCRbeta CDR3 regions were amplified from genomic DNA by means of the immunoSEQ Assay, a bias-controlled multiplex PCR. The paper's processing steps were these. The number of nucleated cells in each sample was estimated by amplification of reference gene primers within the assay. To quantify the absolute abundance of each unique TCRbeta CDR3 rearrangement, sequence reads were collapsed and filtered. For each sample, productive Simpson clonality was calculated as the square root of Simpson's diversity index across productive rearrangements. Sourced from immuneACCESS, this table was stored by TCRdb with only in-frame sequences that have V and J called. A share of the clones is absent; for the studies checked, an unresolved V gene accounts for under half, and the remainder has no known explanation. Clonal size and the V and J genes are those of that table, whereas D and trimming came from the DNA. The sample table lists approximately 110,000 clones, 90% to 95% of them with a count of one. Around 2.2% of the sample is held by the ten biggest clonotypes.

In Seattle, one collaborating source enrolled patients while the infection was active and tracked those patients longitudinally over the course of disease. Whole blood was collected in K2EDTA tubes by collaborating institutions according to the institutions' own protocols. For TCRbeta analysis, collaborators shipped samples in one of three forms: frozen whole blood, isolated PBMCs, or DNA extracted from either of those sample types. Remarks on this clone: Which antigen it targets is not known. No qualities accompany the bases; no much larger clone lies one base away.

Beyond this particular receptor, the publication reports: The amount of clinical and demographic metadata varied by source and participant and was provided uncurated.

The TCR was taken from a man aged 45-60 years with COVID-19, enrolled during active disease. The receptor chain draws on TRBV11-2 and TRBJ2-7; the central 9 bases match TRBD1. The sequenced material came from peripheral blood. The encoded CDR3 is CASSSGTGNRYEQYF. The DNA reads as follows: TGTGCCAGCAGCTCCGGGACAGGGAATCGGTACGAGCAGTACTTC.